This TCR beta chain was documented in a study of PD-L1 blockade in urothelial cancer. The overall study: Atezolizumab, begun by patients in about 2014, was given at 1,200 mg intravenously every 3 weeks. Blood was subjected to analysis at 3 weeks (second dose) and 6 weeks following treatment start. Per blood sample, T cells had a median of roughly 150,000. Notes on the study in general: Below-median pretreatment blood TCR clonality predicted better survival.

This clone was observed a handful of times. What it binds is not known. This sample's time point: peripheral blood 6 weeks after treatment start. The CDR3 spans 16 residues. The V gene lost 2 bases and the J gene lost 5 bases, with 16 bases spanning the gap. The germline CDR1 and CDR2 sequences are SGHRS and YFSETQ. Assay used: immunoSEQ multiplex PCR; TCRdb lists only in-frame clones, some missing. The sample consists of roughly 28,000 clones, around 84% of them appearing once. Sequenced material: PBMCs, taken around atezolizumab (anti-PD-L1) treatment. This receptor was obtained from a man between 65 and 80 years old with urothelial cancer. The rearrangement joins TRBV5-1 to TRBJ2-2; unclear D gene. The CDR3 sequence is CASSFGPSGTTGELFF. CDR3 sequence (DNA): TGCGCCAGCAGCTTTGGCCCCAGTGGTACAACCGGGGAGCTGTTTTTT. Supplemented by reference TRBV5-1 and TRBJ2-2, the full variable domain reads KAGVTQTPRYLIKTRGQQVTLSCSPISGHRSVSWYQQTPGQGLQFLFEYFSETQRNKGNFPGRFSGRQFSNSRSEMNVSTLELGDSALYLCASSFGPSGTTGELFFGEGSRLTVL.